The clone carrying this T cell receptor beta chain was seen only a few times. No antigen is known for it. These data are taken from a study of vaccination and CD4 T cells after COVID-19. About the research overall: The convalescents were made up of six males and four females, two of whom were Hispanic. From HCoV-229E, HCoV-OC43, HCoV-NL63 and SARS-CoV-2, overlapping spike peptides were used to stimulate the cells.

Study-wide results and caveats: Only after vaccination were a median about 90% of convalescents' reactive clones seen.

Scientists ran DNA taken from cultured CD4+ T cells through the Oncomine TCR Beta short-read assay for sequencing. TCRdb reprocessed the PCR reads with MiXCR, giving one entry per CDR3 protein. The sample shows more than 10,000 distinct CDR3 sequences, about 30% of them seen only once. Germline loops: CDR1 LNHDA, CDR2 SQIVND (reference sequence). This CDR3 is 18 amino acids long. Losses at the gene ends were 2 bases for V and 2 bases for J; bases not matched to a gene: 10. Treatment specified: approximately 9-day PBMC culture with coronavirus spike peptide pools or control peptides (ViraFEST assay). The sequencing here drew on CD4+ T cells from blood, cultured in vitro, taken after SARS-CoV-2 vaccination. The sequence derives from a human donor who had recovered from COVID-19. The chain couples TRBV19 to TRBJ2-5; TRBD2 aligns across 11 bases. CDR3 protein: CASSILSLAGAGQETQYF. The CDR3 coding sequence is TGTGCCAGTAGTATACTATCACTAGCGGGAGCCGGACAAGAGACCCAGTACTTC. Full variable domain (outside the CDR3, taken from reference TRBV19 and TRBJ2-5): DGGITQSPKYLFRKEGQNVTLSCEQNLNHDAMYWYRQDPGQGLRLIYYSQIVNDFQKGDIAEGYSVSREKKESFPLTVTSAQKNPTAFYLCASSILSLAGAGQETQYFGPGTRLLVL.